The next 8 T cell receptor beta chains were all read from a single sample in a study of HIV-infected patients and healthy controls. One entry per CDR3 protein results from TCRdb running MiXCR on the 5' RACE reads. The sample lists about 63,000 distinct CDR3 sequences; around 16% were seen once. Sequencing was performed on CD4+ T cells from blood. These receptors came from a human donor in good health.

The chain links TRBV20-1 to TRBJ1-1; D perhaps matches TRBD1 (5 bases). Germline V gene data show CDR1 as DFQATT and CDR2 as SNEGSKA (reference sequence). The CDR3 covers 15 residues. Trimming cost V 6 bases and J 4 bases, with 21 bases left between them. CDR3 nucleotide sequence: TGCAGTGCCTCACCTTGGGGGGAGTCTGTCACTGAAGCTTTCTTT. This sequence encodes CSASPWGESVTEAFF.

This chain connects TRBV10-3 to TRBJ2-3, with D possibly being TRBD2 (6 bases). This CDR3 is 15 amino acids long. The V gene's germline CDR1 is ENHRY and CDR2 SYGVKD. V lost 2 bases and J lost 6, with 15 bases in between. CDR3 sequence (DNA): TGTGCCATCAGTGAGCCAGGACTAAAGCAGGATACGCAGTATTTT. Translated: CAISEPGLKQDTQYF.

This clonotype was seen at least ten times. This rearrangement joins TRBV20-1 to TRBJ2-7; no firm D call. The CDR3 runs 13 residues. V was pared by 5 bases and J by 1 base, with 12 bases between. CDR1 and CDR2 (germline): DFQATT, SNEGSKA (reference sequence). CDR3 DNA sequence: TGCAGTGCTTCTTCCTCGGTGTCCTACGAGCAGTACTTC. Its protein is CSASSSVSYEQYF.

The CDR3 DNA follows: TGTGCCAGTATAGCGGGGGGTACTAGCACAGATACGCAGTATTTT. Protein product: CASIAGGTSTDTQYF. V is TRBV12-3 or TRBV12-4 and J is TRBJ2-3; 10 bases are a match to TRBD2. There are 15 residues in the CDR3. Unmatched junction bases numbered 6, after V lost 9 bases and J lost 0 bases.

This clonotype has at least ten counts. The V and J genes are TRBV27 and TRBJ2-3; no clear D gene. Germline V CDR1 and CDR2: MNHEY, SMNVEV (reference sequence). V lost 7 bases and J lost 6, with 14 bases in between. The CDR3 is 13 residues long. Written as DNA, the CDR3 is TGTGCCAGCAACCAATTGGGCCGTGATACGCAGTATTTT. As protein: CASNQLGRDTQYF.

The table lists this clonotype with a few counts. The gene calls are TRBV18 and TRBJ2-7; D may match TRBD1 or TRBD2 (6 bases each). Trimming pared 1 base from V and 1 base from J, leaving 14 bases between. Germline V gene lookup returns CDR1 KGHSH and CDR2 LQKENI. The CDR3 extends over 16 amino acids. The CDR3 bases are TGTGCCAGCTCACCACGTCAGCCGGGGGCGTCCTACGAGCAGTACTTC. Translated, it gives CASSPRQPGASYEQYF.

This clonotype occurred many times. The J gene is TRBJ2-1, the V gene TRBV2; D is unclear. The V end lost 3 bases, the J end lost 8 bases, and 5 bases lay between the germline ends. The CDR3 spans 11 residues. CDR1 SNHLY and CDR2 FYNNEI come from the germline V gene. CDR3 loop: CASSDPYEQFF. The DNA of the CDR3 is TGTGCCAGCAGTGATCCGTATGAGCAGTTCTTC.

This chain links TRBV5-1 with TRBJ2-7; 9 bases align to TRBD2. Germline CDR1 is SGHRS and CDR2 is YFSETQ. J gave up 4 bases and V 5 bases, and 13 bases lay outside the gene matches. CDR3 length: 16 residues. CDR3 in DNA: TGCGCCAGCAGTCCCCGGGGGCCTAGCGGGGTATACGAGCAGTACTTC. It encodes CASSPRGPSGVYEQYF. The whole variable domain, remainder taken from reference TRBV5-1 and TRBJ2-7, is KAGVTQTPRYLIKTRGQQVTLSCSPISGHRSVSWYQQTPGQGLQFLFEYFSETQRNKGNFPGRFSGRQFSNSRSEMNVSTLELGDSALYLCASSPRGPSGVYEQYFGPGTRLTVT.